A selection of T cell receptor beta chains follows, all from one sample in a study of T cell responses to AZD1222 COVID-19 vaccine. TCRdb's table, derived via immunoSEQ multiplex PCR, lists solely in-frame clones and lacks some. The top ten hold 5% to 5.5% of the sample, which has some 150,000 clones, nearly 90% seen once. Here the sequenced sample was peripheral blood, taken 28 days after the second dose of the MenACWY control vaccine. These receptor sequences come from an adult who received the MenACWY meningococcal vaccine as a control. Both conserved end residues are part of each CDR3. A D gene is named only where the DNA matches it firmly. For some rows the clone size is stated as once, few or many, or as a class when expanded; others skip it.

clone_size,d_call,v_call,j_call,cdr3_nt,cdr3_aa
NA,NA,TRBV11-3,TRBJ1-6,TGTGCCAGCAGTCTAGTGGGTGATTCACCCCTCCACTTT,CASSLVGDSPLHF
NA,NA,TRBV19,TRBJ1-1,TGTGCCAGTAGTCTTACAGGTGCCGCTGAAGCTTTCTTT,CASSLTGAAEAFF
once,NA,TRBV19,TRBJ1-5,TGTGCCACCTCCCCCGGAGTTAGCAATCAGCCCCAGCATTTT,CATSPGVSNQPQHF
NA,TRBD1,TRBV7-2,TRBJ2-7,TGTGCCAGCAGCTCGACAGGGGGTAGCTACGAGCAGTACTTC,CASSSTGGSYEQYF
NA,NA,TRBV7-2,TRBJ2-6,TGTGCCAGCAGCTTAGGGGCCGGGGGCGCCAACGTCCTGACTTTC,CASSLGAGGANVLTF
NA,NA,TRBV6-5,TRBJ2-6,TGTGCCAGCTGTCGGCCCGGGGCCAACGTCCTGACTTTC,CASCRPGANVLTF
NA,NA,TRBV18,TRBJ2-5,TGTGCCAGCTCACCCCGAGCGAACCAAGAGACCCAGTACTTC,CASSPRANQETQYF
NA,NA,TRBV6-6,TRBJ2-5,TGTGCCAGCAGTTACTCACCAGAGACCCAGTACTTC,CASSYSPETQYF
NA,NA,TRBV7-9,TRBJ1-4,TGTGCCAGCAGCTTATGGGGAGAGGATGAAAAACTGTTTTTT,CASSLWGEDEKLFF
NA,TRBD1,TRBV9,TRBJ2-5,TGTGCCAGCAGCGTCGACAGGGGAGAGACCCAGTACTTC,CASSVDRGETQYF
NA,NA,TRBV15,TRBJ2-5,TGTGCCACCAGCAGGGAGGGAGGGGGATGGGAGACCCAGTACTTC,CATSREGGGWETQYF
NA,TRBD1,TRBV6-5,TRBJ2-1,TGTGCCAGCAGTTATTCCGGGTACAGGGGTTACAATGAGCAGTTCTTC,CASSYSGYRGYNEQFF
NA,TRBD1,TRBV28,TRBJ1-2,TGTGCCAGCAGGGACAGGCCCGTAGGTGGCTACACCTTC,CASRDRPVGGYTF
NA,TRBD1,TRBV6-2/TRBV6-3,TRBJ2-2,TGTGCCAGCAGTAGTGACAGGGTTGACACCGGGGAGCTGTTTTTT,CASSSDRVDTGELFF
NA,NA,TRBV3-1/TRBV3-2,TRBJ1-1,TGTGCCAGCAGCCCGACAGTTTTGAACACTGAAGCTTTCTTT,CASSPTVLNTEAFF
NA,TRBD1,TRBV5-1,TRBJ1-1,TGCGCCAGCAGCGGGGACAGGATGAACACTGAAGCTTTCTTT,CASSGDRMNTEAFF
NA,NA,TRBV18,TRBJ2-3,TGTGCCAGCTCACCTCCCGAAACCGCGGCGCAGTATTTT,CASSPPETAAQYF
NA,NA,TRBV10-2,TRBJ2-7,TGCGCCAGCAGCCCCACGGCAAGCTACGAGCAGTACTTC,CASSPTASYEQYF
NA,NA,TRBV24-1,TRBJ1-1,TGTGCCACCAGTGACGGGGGTTACGCTGAAGCTTTCTTT,CATSDGGYAEAFF
NA,TRBD1,TRBV5-8,TRBJ1-6,TGTGCCAGCAGCGCGAACAGGGGATCACCCCTCCACTTT,CASSANRGSPLHF
once,NA,TRBV5-1,TRBJ1-3,TGCGCCAGCAGTCAAGGGGTGGGAGGAAACACCATATATTTT,CASSQGVGGNTIYF
NA,NA,TRBV6-5,TRBJ1-3,TGTGCCAGCAGTTACTCGGGAAGAGGAAGAAACACCATATATTTT,CASSYSGRGRNTIYF
NA,TRBD1,TRBV19,TRBJ2-4,TGTGCCAGTAGTATCGAAAGACGGGACAGAAACATTCAGTACTTC,CASSIERRDRNIQYF
NA,NA,TRBV6-1,TRBJ2-7,TGTGCCAGCAGTGAACGCGGGACAGCAACCTACGAGCAGTACTTC,CASSERGTATYEQYF
NA,NA,TRBV7-8,TRBJ2-5,TGTGCCAGCGGCCGCGGAGGTACGGAGACCCAGTACTTC,CASGRGGTETQYF
NA,NA,TRBV4-1,TRBJ1-5,TGCGCCAGCTATTTAAGGCATAGCAATCAGCCCCAGCATTTT,CASYLRHSNQPQHF
few,NA,TRBV10-1,TRBJ2-7,TGCGCCAACCCGGACCCCCGGGAGCAGTACTTC,CANPDPREQYF
NA,NA,TRBV28,TRBJ2-2,TGTGCCAGCTCCAGATCCACCGGGGAGCTGTTTTTT,CASSRSTGELFF
NA,NA,TRBV5-1,TRBJ2-5,TGCGCCAGCAGCGATCAGAACCAAGAGACCCAGTACTTC,CASSDQNQETQYF
NA,NA,TRBV4-1,TRBJ2-2,TGCGCCAGCAGCCAAGGAGTCCAGGGGGGCAACACCGGGGAGCTGTTTTTT,CASSQGVQGGNTGELFF
NA,NA,TRBV5-4,TRBJ2-7,TGTGCCAGCAGCCCCGGCAGGAGCTCCTACGAGCAGTACTTC,CASSPGRSSYEQYF
NA,NA,TRBV2,TRBJ1-2,TGTGCCAGCAGTGAACCCCAGCCTAACTATGGCTACACCTTC,CASSEPQPNYGYTF
NA,NA,TRBV18,TRBJ1-6,TGTGCCAGCTCACCAGGGAGGGGGGCGAATTCACCCCTCCACTTT,CASSPGRGANSPLHF